A single sample is the source of the 21 T cell receptor beta chains below, sequenced in a study of T-cell memory formation after mild COVID-19. TCRdb analysed the 5' RACE reads with MiXCR anew, one entry per CDR3 protein. Altogether hundreds of thousands of distinct CDR3 sequences are present, about 24% being singletons, with the ten largest covering around 9%. Sequenced: PBMCs or a T cell subset sorted from them (not recorded which). Every receptor here comes from an adult woman who had mild COVID-19 (a few samples of this study predate the infection). Cell type and time point are not known.

This clonotype was counted only a few times. This rearrangement joins TRBV20-1 to TRBJ2-2; the D is unclear. V lost 0 bases to trimming and J lost 2 bases, with 10 bases between them. The CDR3 runs 15 residues. The germline CDR1 and CDR2 sequences are DFQATT and SNEGSKA (reference sequence). The chain's CDR3 is CSARDLRRNTGELFF. The CDR3 nucleotides are TGCAGTGCTAGAGATCTCCGTAGAAACACCGGGGAGCTGTTTTTT.

This clonotype was seen more than once but under ten times. The V call is TRBV11-2, the J call TRBJ2-5, with 9 bases aligning to TRBD1. CDR3 length: 15 residues. J was trimmed by 5 bases and V by 5 bases; bases with no gene match: 9. The germline V gene has CDR1 SGHAT and CDR2 FQNNGV. The CDR3 region has the DNA TGTGCCAGCAGCCCCACGGGACAGGGCTTCGAGACCCAGTACTTC. Translating gives CASSPTGQGFETQYF.

This rearrangement joins TRBV20-1 to TRBJ2-7; possible D gene TRBD1, 6 bases. V was trimmed by 5 bases and J by 4 bases, leaving 18 bases between them. The CDR3 is made up of 14 amino acids. Germline V gene data show CDR1 as DFQATT and CDR2 as SNEGSKA (reference sequence). CDR3 in amino acids: CSAAAPRGGYEQYF. DNA for the CDR3: TGCAGTGCTGCGGCCCCCAGGGGCGGGTACGAGCAGTACTTC.

The rearrangement links TRBV7-9 to TRBJ1-1, with D unclear. Germline loops: CDR1 SEHNR, CDR2 FQNEAQ (reference sequence). Trimming took 0 bases from V and 5 from J, leaving 13 bases between them. The length of the CDR3 is 15 residues. The CDR3 spells CASSLAPGLRTEAFF. As DNA, the CDR3 is TGTGCCAGCAGCTTAGCGCCAGGCTTGCGGACTGAAGCTTTCTTT. Using reference TRBV7-9 and TRBJ1-1 for the parts outside the CDR3, the full variable domain is DTGVSQNPRHKITKRGQNVTFRCDPISEHNRLYWYRQTLGQGPEFLTYFQNEAQLEKSRLLSDRFSAERPKGSFSTLEIQRTEQGDSAMYLCASSLAPGLRTEAFFGQGTRLTVV.

This clonotype came up many times. This chain connects TRBV7-2 to TRBJ2-5; 13 bases agree with TRBD2. Germline V gives CDR1 SGHTA, CDR2 FQGNSA. This CDR3 contains 16 residues. V lost 5 bases and J lost 6; bases outside the gene matches: 9. CDR3 sequence: CASSQGTSGNEKTQYF. The CDR3 bases are TGTGCCAGCAGCCAAGGGACTAGCGGGAATGAAAAGACCCAGTACTTC.

This clonotype was detected only a few times. DNA of the CDR3: TGTGCCAGCAGTTACGCAGATCACAATGAGCAGTTCTTC. As protein: CASSYADHNEQFF. This chain joins TRBV6-2 or TRBV6-3 and TRBJ2-1; D remains ambiguous. Germline V gene sequence: CDR1 MNHEY, CDR2 SVGEGT. There are 13 residues in the CDR3. V shed 2 bases and J shed 5 bases, with 7 bases lying between them.

This clonotype showed up just a few times. The chain joins TRBV27 to TRBJ1-5; 8 nucleotides match TRBD1. With 6 bases clipped from V and 5 bases from J, the junction kept 9 bases outside the gene matches. CDR3 length: 15 residues. The germline CDR1 and CDR2 sequences are MNHEY and SMNVEV (reference sequence). The CDR3 sequence: CASSPSPGGYQPQHF. Here the CDR3 DNA reads TGTGCCAGCAGCCCCTCCCCAGGGGGCTATCAGCCCCAGCATTTT.

The chain employs TRBV7-9 and TRBJ1-2, with D tentatively TRBD1 (5 bases). This CDR3 spans 15 amino acids. CDR1 and CDR2 from the germline V gene are SEHNR and FQNEAQ (reference sequence). Between the trimmed V and J ends, which lost 0 bases and 2 bases, there was a span of 10 bases. The CDR3 reads CASSLALGPNYGYTF. CDR3 in DNA: TGTGCCAGCAGCTTAGCTCTGGGGCCCAACTATGGCTACACCTTC. Supplemented by reference TRBV7-9 and TRBJ1-2, the full variable domain reads DTGVSQNPRHKITKRGQNVTFRCDPISEHNRLYWYRQTLGQGPEFLTYFQNEAQLEKSRLLSDRFSAERPKGSFSTLEIQRTEQGDSAMYLCASSLALGPNYGYTFGSGTRLTVV.

This clonotype was observed a handful of times. The CDR3 is CASRAPGDTEAFF. In DNA, the CDR3 is TGTGCCAGCAGAGCCCCAGGGGACACTGAAGCTTTCTTT. The chain joins TRBV12-3 or TRBV12-4 to TRBJ1-1, with D perhaps matching TRBD1 (6 bases). Trimming cost V 6 bases and J 3 bases, with 11 bases left between them. This CDR3 has 13 residues.

The chain combines TRBV24-1 with TRBJ2-3; 10 nucleotides align to TRBD2. Trimming at V came to 5 bases and at J to 6 bases, leaving 16 bases not matched to a gene. CDR1 is KGHDR and CDR2 is SFDVKD in the germline V gene. The CDR3 runs to 18 residues. CDR3 sequence reads: CATSGLAGVGSRWDTQYF. CDR3 nucleotide sequence: TGTGCCACCAGTGGTCTAGCGGGAGTAGGAAGTCGTTGGGATACGCAGTATTTT.

The table lists this clonotype with a few counts. Here the CDR3 DNA reads TGTGCCACCCGACGGGGGGAGAGCTCCTACGAGCAGTACTTC. It is translated as CATRRGESSYEQYF. The chain has TRBV12-3 or TRBV12-4 and TRBJ2-7; 7 bases are a match to TRBD2. The CDR3 covers 14 residues. V lost 10 bases to trimming and J lost 0 bases; unmatched junction nucleotides: 9.

This clonotype was recorded a few times. The J gene is TRBJ2-5, the V gene TRBV20-1; D gene ambiguous. The V gene lost 7 bases and the J gene lost 7 bases, with 16 bases spanning the gap. The CDR3 contains 12 residues. Germline loops: CDR1 DFQATT, CDR2 SNEGSKA (reference sequence). This CDR3 is CSVTRPVGTQYF. In DNA, the CDR3 is TGCAGTGTTACCCGACCCGTCGGGACCCAGTACTTC.

This clonotype was detected only once. V gene TRBV30 combines with J gene TRBJ1-1; 7 positions match TRBD1. Trimming at V came to 2 bases and at J to 6 bases, leaving 6 bases not matched to a gene. Germline V CDR1 and CDR2: GTSNPN, SVGIG (reference sequence). The CDR3 loop spans 13 amino acids. The CDR3 here is CAWSLTGDPEAFF. In DNA form, the CDR3 reads TGTGCCTGGAGTCTTACAGGGGACCCTGAAGCTTTCTTT. Full variable domain (missing parts from reference TRBV30 and TRBJ1-1): SQTIHQWPATLVQPVGSPLSLECTVEGTSNPNLYWYRQAAGRGLQLLFYSVGIGQISSEVPQNLSASRPQDRQFILSSKKLLLSDSGFYLCAWSLTGDPEAFFGQGTRLTVV.

V is TRBV7-3 and J is TRBJ2-3, with a tentative D call TRBD1 (6 bases). V was shortened by 2 bases and J by 5 bases, with 11 bases between the two germline ends. CDR3 size: 14 residues. The germline CDR1 and CDR2 sequences are SGHTA and FQGTGA. The CDR3 spells CASSLGARGDTQYF. The CDR3 coding sequence is TGTGCCAGCAGCTTAGGCGCCAGGGGAGATACGCAGTATTTT.

J is TRBJ2-1 and V is TRBV20-1; TRBD2 aligns across 8 bases. The CDR3 loop spans 14 amino acids. Germline lookup yields CDR1 DFQATT and CDR2 SNEGSKA (reference sequence). V gave up 3 bases and J gave up 3 bases; unmatched junction bases: 4. CDR3 loop: CSASPRGGYNEQFF. The CDR3, as DNA: TGCAGTGCTAGCCCCCGGGGGGGCTACAATGAGCAGTTCTTC.

Turning to this clonotype: One junction end does not reproduce the germline sequence, and a read error may be involved. The chain uses TRBV12-3 or TRBV12-4 and TRBJ2-7; D perhaps matches TRBD2 (5 bases). The CDR3 is 15 residues long. Here the CDR3 reads CASSLSGGPSSEQYF. The DNA for the CDR3 is TGTGCCAGCAGTTTAAGTGGAGGCCCCTCCTCCGAGCAGTACTTC.

J is TRBJ1-2 and V is TRBV15; 7 positions agree with TRBD1. Per the germline V gene, CDR1 is LNHNV and CDR2 is YYDKDF (reference sequence). The V and J ends lost 3 bases and 10 bases, in that order; junction bases with no gene match: 5. CDR3 length equals 12 residues. In nucleotides, the CDR3 is TGTGCCACCAGCAGGGAACAGGGGAACTACACCTTC. Encoded protein: CATSREQGNYTF.

CDR3 sequence reads: CASTGTVTGKGLNEQFF. For the CDR3, the DNA is TGTGCCAGCACCGGGACAGTCACCGGGAAGGGACTCAATGAGCAGTTCTTC. V is TRBV12-3 or TRBV12-4 and J is TRBJ2-1, with a tentative D call TRBD1 (7 bases). Trimming cost V 7 bases and J 6 bases, with 25 bases left between them. CDR3 length: 17 amino acids.

This clonotype has only a few counts. V usage is TRBV12-3 or TRBV12-4 and J usage is TRBJ2-3, with D maybe TRBD2 (6 bases). Trimming took off 7 bases at V and 5 bases at J, with 13 bases between the two ends. CDR3 length: 13 residues. CDR3 bases: TGTGCCAGCACTCAGATCGGGGGAGATACGCAGTATTTT. Its protein product is CASTQIGGDTQYF.

This clonotype came up many times. The V and J genes are TRBV20-1 and TRBJ2-7; 10 bases agree with TRBD2. V trimming: 5 bases; J trimming: 2 bases; junction bases outside the gene matches: 6. This CDR3 region has 14 residues. Looked up from germline, CDR1 is DFQATT and CDR2 is SNEGSKA (reference sequence). Here the CDR3 reads CSAAGTSEPYEQYF. DNA for the CDR3: TGCAGTGCTGCCGGGACTAGCGAACCCTACGAGCAGTACTTC.

The chain combines TRBV5-1 with TRBJ1-1; D might be TRBD1 (6 bases). The germline CDR1 and CDR2 sequences are SGHRS and YFSETQ. The length of the CDR3 is 15 residues. V was clipped by 0 bases and J by 1 base, with 10 bases between them. Here the CDR3 reads CASSLGTAENTEAFF. The CDR3 DNA sequence: TGCGCCAGCAGCTTGGGGACAGCGGAGAACACTGAAGCTTTCTTT.